Only a few counts were recorded for the clone carrying this TCR beta chain. Preparation of the TCRbeta library involved a method that used unique molecular identifiers. MiXCR, run by TCRdb on the PCR reads, gives a single entry per CDR3 protein. The sample has 500,000 or so distinct CDR3 sequences, approximately 29% seen once; the top ten hold 2% to 2.5%. This record belongs to a study of T-cell reconstitution after alpha-beta-depleted transplantation in children. CDR3 length: 13 amino acids. The germline gives CDR1 LGHNA, CDR2 YSLEER. With 4 bases removed from V and 0 bases from J, the gap between germline ends came to 6 bases.

The genes are TRBV4-3 and TRBJ1-2, with D unresolved. Source: PBMCs from the stem cell graft donor, taken from the stem cell graft. The TCR was taken from a human donor who donated a stem cell graft to a child with aplastic anemia. The CDR3 DNA follows: TGCGCCAGCAGCCCAGGTCCTAACTATGGCTACACCTTC. It translates to CASSPGPNYGYTF.